The sequence of this T cell receptor (beta chain) was determined in a study of shared clonotypes between healthy human individuals. Study context: Researchers assigned three CD4 naive, three CD4 memory, two CD8 naive and one CD8 memory plate to each donor. Study-level results: Inspection by rarefaction showed sorted-subset sequencing to be incomplete despite large depth.

Each subset's genomic DNA was shared equally among a number of immunoSEQ plates. Measured with immunoSEQ multiplex PCR; TCRdb has only the in-frame clones, and not every one. The table has more than 850,000 clones, 75% to 85% seen once. Concerning this clone: Its specificity is unknown.

Germline CDR1 and CDR2: SSHAT and FNYEAQ (reference sequence). The V gene lost 6 bases and the J gene lost 1 base, with 15 bases spanning the gap. The CDR3 covers 16 residues. The chain is built from TRBV7-7 and TRBJ2-2; D may be TRBD2 (7 bases). The specimen was memory CD4+ T cells from PBMCs. Subset specified: CD45RA-negative fraction. The sequence was collected from a man between 18 and 29 years old in good health. Some clones in this sample may be carry-over from other donors' samples. The CDR3 DNA follows: TGTGCCAGCAGTCCTGCGGGGGCAGAGAACACCGGGGAGCTGTTTTTT. It yields the protein CASSPAGAENTGELFF.